This record covers a single T cell receptor (beta chain). PCR primers comprised 60 Vbeta and 13 Jbeta primers. Sequencing used immunoSEQ multiplex PCR; TCRdb keeps in-frame clones, though not all of them. The data hold 110,000 or so clones, with roughly 80% observed a single time. The data originate from a study of cytomegalovirus exposure and HLA in healthy donors. On the study more broadly: Earlier, 100 million to 120 million unique TCR beta sequences were recovered from about 200 million T cells by an analysis.

Sequencing input: PBMCs. This TCR was sampled from a woman aged 50 to 65 in good health and CMV-seropositive.

DNA for the CDR3: TGTGCCAGCAGCCTATTGGGACAGTATAATTCACCCCTCCACTTT. Amino acid sequence: CASSLLGQYNSPLHF. The rearrangement uses TRBV7-4 and TRBJ1-6; 7 bases are shared with TRBD1. CDR3 length: 15 residues. With 5 bases clipped from V and 4 bases from J, the junction kept 5 bases outside the gene matches. Germline lookup yields CDR1 SGHVT and CDR2 SQSDAQ. The full variable domain, in which reference TRBV7-4 and TRBJ1-6 provide the parts outside the CDR3, is GAGVSQSPRYKVAKRGRDVALRCDSISGHVTLYWYRQTLGQGSEVLTYSQSDAQRDKSGRPSGRFSAERPERSVSTLKIQRTEQGDSAVYLCASSLLGQYNSPLHFGNGTRLTVT.